What follows are 21 T cell receptor beta chains derived from one specimen sequenced in a study of T-cell memory formation after mild COVID-19. In TCRdb, the 5' RACE reads were re-called with MiXCR into one record per CDR3 protein. The table shows around 99,000 distinct CDR3 sequences, with over 13% occurring only once. Sequences were obtained from PBMCs or a T cell subset sorted from them (not recorded which). These receptors were taken from a man between 18 and 29 years old who had mild COVID-19 (a few samples of this study predate the infection). Cell type and time point are not known.

The rearrangement links TRBV5-1 to TRBJ2-7; 11 bases match TRBD2. V gave up 4 bases and J gave up 11 bases; unmatched junction bases: 14. Germline V gives CDR1 SGHRS, CDR2 YFSETQ. The CDR3 has 15 residues. The CDR3 DNA is TGCGCCAGCAGCCCGGGGACTAGCGGAACACTCAGGGAGTACTTC. The encoded protein is CASSPGTSGTLREYF.

The V and J genes are TRBV4-1 and TRBJ2-7, with D perhaps matching TRBD1 (6 bases). CDR3 size: 13 residues. The V and J ends lost 1 base and 6 bases respectively, with 10 bases between them. Looked up from germline, CDR1 is MGHRA and CDR2 is YSYEKL. The CDR3 reads CASSQATGFEQYF. As DNA, the CDR3 is TGCGCCAGCAGCCAAGCAACAGGGTTCGAGCAGTACTTC.

The V and J genes are TRBV7-9 and TRBJ2-7; 12 bases are a match to TRBD2. The CDR3 spans 17 residues. The germline gives CDR1 SEHNR, CDR2 FQNEAQ (reference sequence). V gave up 5 bases and J gave up 4 bases; unmatched junction bases: 12. CDR3 in amino acids: CASSPPDSTSGGYEQYV. CDR3 DNA: TGTGCCAGCAGCCCGCCCGACTCGACTAGCGGGGGATACGAGCAGTACGTC.

J is TRBJ2-1 and V is TRBV18; tentative D call: TRBD1 (5 bases). Trimming took off 3 bases at V and 4 bases at J, with 10 bases between the two ends. Germline CDR1 reads KGHSH; CDR2 reads LQKENI. The CDR3 has 14 residues. As DNA, the CDR3 is TGTGCCAGCTCACCCCAGGGAAGGTACAATGAGCAGTTCTTC. It translates to CASSPQGRYNEQFF.

This clonotype appeared a few times. The J gene is TRBJ2-7, the V gene TRBV13; the D is unclear. The germline gives CDR1 PRHDT, CDR2 FYEKMQ (reference sequence). Trimming removed 3 bases from V and 3 bases from J, with 21 bases in between. This CDR3 region has 17 residues. Written as DNA, the CDR3 is TGTGCCAGCAGCTTTTTCTCGGCTCTTCTTCCCATCTACGAGCAGTACTTC. It is translated as CASSFFSALLPIYEQYF.

The sample holds a few counts of this clonotype. This chain joins TRBV6-5 and TRBJ1-3; TRBD1 is a possible D gene (5 bases). Trimming cost V 1 base and J 0 bases, with 10 bases left between them. CDR3 length: 16 amino acids. CDR1 and CDR2 (germline): MNHEY, SVGAGI. Here the CDR3 DNA reads TGTGCCAGCAGTTACTTCGCAGGGAGCTCTGGAAACACCATATATTTT. Protein sequence: CASSYFAGSSGNTIYF.

The chain is built from TRBV4-1 and TRBJ1-2; unclear D gene. This CDR3 is 17 amino acids long. Trimming pared 1 base from V and 4 bases from J, leaving 19 bases between. Germline V gene data show CDR1 as MGHRA and CDR2 as YSYEKL. This chain's CDR3 is CASSQGFRGDKGYGYTF. In DNA form, the CDR3 reads TGCGCCAGCAGCCAAGGTTTTCGTGGGGATAAGGGCTATGGCTACACCTTC.

This clonotype was seen a handful of times. The chain carries TRBV6-6 and TRBJ2-5; a possible D gene is TRBD2 (5 bases). V lost 6 bases and J 4 bases, leaving 15 bases between the germline ends. The CDR3 is made up of 14 amino acids. From germline, CDR1 is MNHNY and CDR2 SVGAGI (reference sequence). CDR3 coding DNA: TGTGCCAGCAGCCGGACTCACAGAGGAGAGACCCAGTACTTC. This codes for CASSRTHRGETQYF.

This clonotype has at least ten counts. The V and J genes are TRBV10-3 and TRBJ1-5; D unclear. The germline CDR1 and CDR2 sequences are ENHRY and SYGVKD. The CDR3 is made up of 15 amino acids. The V and J ends lost 0 bases and 4 bases respectively, with 10 bases between them. Here the CDR3 reads CAISESTMGNQPQHF. CDR3 in DNA: TGTGCCATCAGTGAGTCGACGATGGGAAATCAGCCCCAGCATTTT.

The chain links TRBV12-3 or TRBV12-4 to TRBJ1-6; a possible D gene is TRBD1 (6 bases). The CDR3 covers 15 residues. The germline V and J ends were trimmed by 6 bases and 3 bases, with 12 bases remaining between them. CDR3 protein: CASRHTGNYNSPLHF. As DNA, the CDR3 is TGTGCCAGCAGACATACAGGGAACTATAATTCACCCCTCCACTTT.

This clonotype appeared many times. The rearrangement uses TRBV20-1 and TRBJ2-1, with 11 bases that match TRBD2. CDR3 size: 14 residues. CDR1 and CDR2 from the germline V gene are DFQATT and SNEGSKA (reference sequence). Trimming took 7 bases from V and 3 from J; bases not matched to a gene: 5. CDR3 nucleotides: TGCAGTGTTAGCGGGGGGGCTGTCTACAATGAGCAGTTCTTC. Its protein is CSVSGGAVYNEQFF.

The rearrangement uses TRBV5-1 and TRBJ2-3, with TRBD2 as a possible D gene (6 bases). The length of the CDR3 is 14 residues. V lost 3 bases, J lost 5 bases, and 13 bases lay in between. From germline, CDR1 is SGHRS and CDR2 YFSETQ. The CDR3 DNA sequence: TGCGCCAGCAGCTACGGGACTGTTGAAGATACGCAGTATTTT. Its protein product is CASSYGTVEDTQYF. The full variable domain, with the rest looked up from reference TRBV5-1 and TRBJ2-3, is KAGVTQTPRYLIKTRGQQVTLSCSPISGHRSVSWYQQTPGQGLQFLFEYFSETQRNKGNFPGRFSGRQFSNSRSEMNVSTLELGDSALYLCASSYGTVEDTQYFGPGTRLTVL.

V and J are TRBV4-3 and TRBJ2-2; D uncertain. V was cut by 0 bases and J by 2 bases, with 22 bases left in between. CDR1 is LGHNA and CDR2 is YSLEER in the germline V gene. This CDR3 contains 20 residues. The CDR3 spells CASSQETRRRFSGNTGELFF. The CDR3 bases are TGCGCCAGCAGCCAAGAGACCCGCAGGCGGTTTTCAGGAAACACCGGGGAGCTGTTTTTT.

CDR3 in amino acids: CASSLRLAGGEQFF. CDR3 coding DNA: TGTGCCAGCAGTTTGAGACTAGCCGGCGGCGAGCAGTTCTTC. V gene TRBV12-3 or TRBV12-4 combines with J gene TRBJ2-1, with 7 positions matching TRBD2. J gave up 10 bases and V 3 bases, and 9 bases lay outside the gene matches. This CDR3 spans 14 amino acids.

This clonotype turned up a few times. The DNA of the CDR3 is TGCGCCAGCAGCTGGAGCGGCTCTGAGCAGTTCTTC. This encodes CASSWSGSEQFF. This chain links TRBV5-1 with TRBJ2-1; maybe TRBD2 (5 bases). Germline V gene sequence: CDR1 SGHRS, CDR2 YFSETQ. The CDR3 has 12 residues. The V end was cut by 3 bases, the J end by 9 bases, with 10 bases between. Drawing the rest from reference TRBV5-1 and TRBJ2-1, the complete variable domain is KAGVTQTPRYLIKTRGQQVTLSCSPISGHRSVSWYQQTPGQGLQFLFEYFSETQRNKGNFPGRFSGRQFSNSRSEMNVSTLELGDSALYLCASSWSGSEQFFGPGTRLTVL.

This clonotype was observed a handful of times. The chain combines TRBV12-5 with TRBJ2-7; 7 nucleotides match TRBD2. V was clipped by 2 bases and J by 3 bases; unmatched bases: 7. Germline assignment: CDR1 LGHNT and CDR2 FRNRAP. The CDR3 is 15 residues long. This chain's CDR3 is CASGLPQGGNYEQYF. The CDR3 DNA follows: TGTGCTAGTGGTTTGCCCCAGGGAGGGAACTACGAGCAGTACTTC.

The V and J genes are TRBV29-1 and TRBJ2-1, with 8 bases aligning to TRBD2. Germline V lookup: CDR1 SQVTM, CDR2 ANQGSEA. The CDR3 runs 13 residues. J lost 6 bases, V lost 6 bases, and 7 bases had no gene match. CDR3 bases: TGCAGCGTCGGGGGGGACTCGGGCAATGAGCAGTTCTTC. This sequence encodes CSVGGDSGNEQFF.

CDR3 nucleotides: TGTGCCAGCAGTTTAAGGGGGACCATGAACACTGAAGCTTTCTTT. This encodes CASSLRGTMNTEAFF. The V call is TRBV28, the J call TRBJ1-1; a possible D gene is TRBD1 (6 bases). V was shortened by 2 bases and J by 0 bases, with 10 bases between the two germline ends. Germline CDR1 is MDHEN and CDR2 is SYDVKM. The CDR3 loop spans 15 amino acids. Complete variable domain (other parts from reference TRBV28 and TRBJ1-1): DVKVTQSSRYLVKRTGEKVFLECVQDMDHENMFWYRQDPGLGLRLIYFSYDVKMKEKGDIPEGYSVSREKKERFSLILESASTNQTSMYLCASSLRGTMNTEAFFGQGTRLTVV.

V gene TRBV7-9 combines with J gene TRBJ2-7; D possibly corresponds to TRBD1 (6 bases). The V and J ends lost 4 bases and 4 bases respectively, with 14 bases between them. Germline lookup yields CDR1 SEHNR and CDR2 FQNEAQ (reference sequence). The CDR3 loop spans 14 amino acids. This CDR3 is CASSSPRRGYEQYV. The CDR3, as DNA: TGTGCCAGCAGCTCCCCCCGCAGGGGATACGAGCAGTACGTC.

This clonotype was seen a handful of times. CDR3 amino acids: CASSQATGAGEKLFF. The CDR3 DNA is TGCGCCAGCAGCCAAGCGACAGGGGCAGGTGAAAAACTGTTTTTT. V usage is TRBV4-3 and J usage is TRBJ1-4; 8 bases are a match to TRBD1. V trimming: 1 base; J trimming: 7 bases; junction bases outside the gene matches: 5. This CDR3 is 15 amino acids long. Germline V gives CDR1 LGHNA, CDR2 YSLEER.

This clonotype was picked up a small number of times. The chain joins TRBV4-3 to TRBJ2-1; 8 nucleotides agree with TRBD1. There are 16 residues in the CDR3. V dropped 0 bases and J dropped 9; count of bases not matched to a gene: 10. The germline gives CDR1 LGHNA, CDR2 YSLEER. CDR3 in amino acids: CASSQDSGGAVSEQFF. The CDR3 DNA follows: TGCGCCAGCAGCCAAGATTCAGGGGGCGCGGTCAGTGAGCAGTTCTTC.